The 10 T cell receptor beta chains below all came from one sample that was sequenced in a study of blood T cell repertoires in COVID-19. Assay used: immunoSEQ multiplex PCR; TCRdb lists only in-frame clones, some missing. The sample consists of 150,000 to 200,000 clones, about 88% of them appearing once. The sample comprised peripheral blood. These receptor sequences come from a woman older than 75 in a cohort sampled during active or convalescent COVID-19.

The rearrangement joins TRBV28 to TRBJ1-2; D remains ambiguous. V was pared by 7 bases and J by 7 bases, with 13 bases between. The CDR3 extends over 12 amino acids. The germline V gene encodes CDR1 MDHEN and CDR2 SYDVKM. In DNA, the CDR3 is TGTGCCAGCACCCTACTCGCGGGTGGCTACACCTTC. Residues: CASTLLAGGYTF.

V and J are TRBV19 and TRBJ2-5; TRBD1 agrees at 8 bases. In germline, CDR1 is LNHDA, CDR2 SQIVND (reference sequence). The CDR3 loop spans 15 amino acids. The V and J ends lost 5 bases and 5 bases, in that order; junction bases with no gene match: 10. CDR3 in DNA: TGTGCCAGTAGTGTAACAGGGGGATGGTTGGAGACCCAGTACTTC. It is translated as CASSVTGGWLETQYF.

The chain uses TRBV6-5 and TRBJ2-3; the D is unclear. Germline-derived CDR1 and CDR2 are MNHEY and SVGAGI. The CDR3 sequence is 14 residues long. The V end lost 7 bases, the J end lost 2 bases, and 13 bases lay between the germline ends. Here the CDR3 DNA reads TGTGCCAGCACCACAAGGCGGCCCACAGATACGCAGTATTTT. This encodes CASTTRRPTDTQYF.

V and J are TRBV5-1 and TRBJ2-3, with 11 bases fitting TRBD1. The CDR3 contains 16 residues. Germline CDR1 SGHRS, CDR2 YFSETQ. The V segment lost 4 bases and the J segment 2 bases; nucleotides outside the gene matches: 6. The CDR3 spells CASSPGQGAYTDTQYF. DNA of the CDR3: TGCGCCAGCAGCCCAGGACAGGGGGCGTACACAGATACGCAGTATTTT. The whole variable domain, filled in from reference TRBV5-1 and TRBJ2-3, reads KAGVTQTPRYLIKTRGQQVTLSCSPISGHRSVSWYQQTPGQGLQFLFEYFSETQRNKGNFPGRFSGRQFSNSRSEMNVSTLELGDSALYLCASSPGQGAYTDTQYFGPGTRLTVL.

The V gene is TRBV6-5, the J gene TRBJ2-7, with TRBD1 matching 9 bases. CDR1 and CDR2 (germline): MNHEY, SVGAGI. V shed 4 bases, J shed 2 bases, and the junction held 6 bases outside the gene matches. This CDR3 is built from 15 residues. The CDR3: CASSFGTGRTYEQYV. CDR3 coding DNA: TGTGCCAGCAGTTTCGGGACAGGGAGAACCTACGAGCAGTACGTC.

The count of this clone is one. The CDR3 reads CASGTRSSYNEQFF. For the CDR3, the DNA is TGTGCCAGCGGGACTAGAAGCTCCTACAATGAGCAGTTCTTC. The chain is built from TRBV7-2 and TRBJ2-1; the match to TRBD2 covers 8 bases. Germline-derived CDR1 and CDR2 are SGHTA and FQGNSA. Trimming removed 8 bases from V and 0 bases from J; junction bases left unmatched: 3. The CDR3 totals 14 residues.

V usage is TRBV5-6 and J usage is TRBJ2-7, with 9 bases fitting TRBD1. The CDR3 contains 14 residues. Germline V gene lookup returns CDR1 SGHDT and CDR2 YYEEEE. V lost 4 bases to trimming and J lost 7 bases; unmatched junction nucleotides: 9. The DNA for the CDR3 is TGTGCCAGCAGCCAGCGGACAGGGGCGGGGGAGCAGTACTTC. Translating gives CASSQRTGAGEQYF.

The J gene is TRBJ1-5, the V gene TRBV18, with D perhaps matching TRBD1 (6 bases). Looked up from germline, CDR1 is KGHSH and CDR2 is LQKENI. The CDR3 runs to 14 residues. V was clipped by 6 bases and J by 6 bases, with 15 bases between them. The CDR3 sequence: CASSPGGGTQPQHF. CDR3 bases: TGTGCCAGCTCTCCGGGTGGGGGCACTCAGCCCCAGCATTTT.

The CDR3 here is CASSLPGHSYEQYF. CDR3 coding DNA: TGTGCCAGCAGCTTACCGGGACACTCCTACGAGCAGTACTTC. This chain links TRBV7-2 with TRBJ2-7; tentatively, D is TRBD1 (6 bases). Trimming removed 2 bases from V and 0 bases from J, with 8 bases in between. This CDR3 comprises 14 residues. Germline CDR1 reads SGHTA; CDR2 reads FQGNSA.

The CDR3 here is CASSRTAGTRRYNEQFF. CDR3 DNA sequence: TGTGCCAGCAGCCGCACGGCCGGGACACGGCGCTACAATGAGCAGTTCTTC. V usage is TRBV7-9 and J usage is TRBJ2-1, with D possibly TRBD1 on 6 matching bases. V was shortened by 5 bases and J by 3 bases, with 20 bases between the two germline ends. Germline V CDR1 and CDR2: SEHNR, FQNEAQ (reference sequence). CDR3 length: 17 amino acids. Combining the CDR3 with reference TRBV7-9 and TRBJ2-1 gives the whole variable domain DTGVSQNPRHKITKRGQNVTFRCDPISEHNRLYWYRQTLGQGPEFLTYFQNEAQLEKSRLLSDRFSAERPKGSFSTLEIQRTEQGDSAMYLCASSRTAGTRRYNEQFFGPGTRLTVL.